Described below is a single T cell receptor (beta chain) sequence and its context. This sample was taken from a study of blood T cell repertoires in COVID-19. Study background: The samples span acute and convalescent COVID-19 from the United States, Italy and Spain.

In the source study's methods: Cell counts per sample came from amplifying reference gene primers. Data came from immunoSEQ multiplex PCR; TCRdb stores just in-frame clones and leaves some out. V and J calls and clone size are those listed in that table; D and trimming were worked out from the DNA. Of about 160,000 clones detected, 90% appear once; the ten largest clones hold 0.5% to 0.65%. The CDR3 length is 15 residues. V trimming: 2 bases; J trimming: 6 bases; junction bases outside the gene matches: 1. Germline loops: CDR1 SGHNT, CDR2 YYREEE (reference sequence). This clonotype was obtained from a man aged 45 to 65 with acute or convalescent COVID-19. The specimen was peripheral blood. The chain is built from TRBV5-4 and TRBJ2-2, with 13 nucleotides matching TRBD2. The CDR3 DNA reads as TGTGCCAGCAGCTTAACTAGCGGGGGGGCCGGGGAGCTGTTTTTT. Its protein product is CASSLTSGGAGELFF.